The entry below describes one T cell receptor (beta chain). What it recognizes is unknown. The sample is drawn from a study of human thymus T cells. Overall study findings and caveats: Unrelated individuals were reported by related research to share highly overlapping thymic repertoires.

Using immunoSEQ multiplex PCR, the repertoire was profiled, and TCRdb retains in-frame clones only, with some absent. The sample lists approximately 70,000 clones; around 95% were seen once. V gave up 1 base and J gave up 7 bases; unmatched junction bases: 7. The germline V gene encodes CDR1 LGHNA and CDR2 YSLEER. The CDR3 has 17 residues. Resections removed during corrective heart surgery provided the thymus tissue used. This sequence originates from a girl under three years old with a congenital heart defect but otherwise immunologically healthy. The chain recombines TRBV4-3 with TRBJ2-1; TRBD2 matches 13 bases. Sequenced material: thymus tissue. Here the CDR3 DNA reads TGCGCCAGCAGCCAAGGGACCCTGACTAGCGGGAGGAATGAGCAGTTCTTC. Translation: CASSQGTLTSGRNEQFF.